This T cell receptor (beta chain) was recorded in a study of PD-1 blockade in mismatch repair-deficient tumors. Clones were read by immunoSEQ multiplex PCR, and TCRdb kept only the in-frame ones, dropping some. Of 65,000 to 80,000 clones in the sample, around 73% were seen once. This receptor was obtained from an adult with mismatch repair-deficient cancer. The sequencing here drew on peripheral blood, taken 2 weeks after starting pembrolizumab.

For the CDR3, the DNA is TGTGCCAGCACACCCGCAGGACAGGGTGTTGAAAAACTGTTTTTT. This sequence encodes CASTPAGQGVEKLFF. The chain is built from TRBV25-1 and TRBJ1-4; 8 bases agree with TRBD1. Germline V lookup: CDR1 MGHDK, CDR2 SYGVNS. V gave up 7 bases and J gave up 7 bases; unmatched junction bases: 11. This CDR3 comprises 15 residues.